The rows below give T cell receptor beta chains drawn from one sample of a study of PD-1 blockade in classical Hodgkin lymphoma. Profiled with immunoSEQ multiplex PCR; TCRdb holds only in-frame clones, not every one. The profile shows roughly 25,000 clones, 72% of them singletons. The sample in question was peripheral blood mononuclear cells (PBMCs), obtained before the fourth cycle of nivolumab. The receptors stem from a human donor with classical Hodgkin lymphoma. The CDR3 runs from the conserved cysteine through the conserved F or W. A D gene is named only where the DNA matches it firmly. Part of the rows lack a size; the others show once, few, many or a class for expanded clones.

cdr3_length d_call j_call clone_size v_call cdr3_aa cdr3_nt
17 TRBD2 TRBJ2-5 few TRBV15 CATSRDLSGVGVETQYF TGTGCCACCAGCAGAGATCTTAGCGGGGTCGGAGTGGAGACCCAGTACTTC
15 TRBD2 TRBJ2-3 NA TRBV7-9 CASSFPSGGTDTQYF TGTGCCAGCAGCTTTCCTAGCGGGGGTACAGATACGCAGTATTTT
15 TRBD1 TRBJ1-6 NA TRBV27 CASSPGGTGNSPLHF TGTGCCAGCAGTCCGGGCGGGACAGGGAATTCACCCCTCCACTTT
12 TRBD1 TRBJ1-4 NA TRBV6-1 CASRDRAEKLFF TGTGCCAGCCGGGACAGGGCTGAAAAACTGTTTTTT
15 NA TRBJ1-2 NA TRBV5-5 CASSPGTRGVYGYTF TGTGCCAGCAGCCCCGGGACTCGGGGGGTCTATGGCTACACCTTC
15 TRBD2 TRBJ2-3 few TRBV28 CASANPSGLTDTQYF TGTGCCAGCGCGAACCCTAGCGGACTCACAGATACGCAGTATTTT
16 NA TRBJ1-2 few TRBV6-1 CASSEVEMGANYGYTF TGTGCCAGCAGTGAAGTTGAAATGGGAGCTAACTATGGCTACACCTTC
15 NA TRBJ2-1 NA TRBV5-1 CASTEQVFDVNEQFF TGCGCCAGCACCGAACAGGTATTTGATGTCAATGAGCAGTTCTTC
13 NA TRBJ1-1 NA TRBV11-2 CASNYKGGTEAFF TGTGCCAGCAACTATAAGGGAGGCACTGAAGCTTTCTTT
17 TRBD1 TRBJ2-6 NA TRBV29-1 CSGEGDRGLGGANVLTF TGCAGCGGGGAGGGGGACAGGGGTCTGGGGGGGGCCAACGTCCTGACTTTC
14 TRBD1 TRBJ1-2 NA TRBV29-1 CSARLGDRDYGYTF TGCAGCGCTCGGTTAGGGGACAGGGACTATGGCTACACCTTC
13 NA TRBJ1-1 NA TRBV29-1 CSVVRGGDTEAFF TGCAGCGTTGTCCGGGGAGGTGACACTGAAGCTTTCTTT
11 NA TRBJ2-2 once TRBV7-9 CASSPTGELFF TGTGCCAGCAGCCCCACCGGGGAGCTGTTTTTT
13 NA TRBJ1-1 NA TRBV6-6 CASSYEGGRKAFF TGTGCCAGCAGTTACGAGGGGGGAAGAAAAGCTTTCTTT
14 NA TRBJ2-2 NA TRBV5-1 CASSWGGGTGELFF TGCGCCAGCAGCTGGGGAGGGGGCACCGGGGAGCTGTTTTTT
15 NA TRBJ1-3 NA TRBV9 CASSLQVDSGNTIYF TGTGCCAGCAGCCTACAGGTCGACTCTGGAAACACCATATATTTT
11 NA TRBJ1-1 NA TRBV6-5 CASRRETEAFF TGTGCCAGCAGGAGGGAGACAGAAGCTTTCTTT
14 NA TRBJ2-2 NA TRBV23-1 CASTGTLNTGELFF TGCGCCAGCACCGGGACATTGAACACCGGGGAGCTGTTTTTT
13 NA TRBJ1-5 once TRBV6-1 CASSRDPAGPQHF TGTGCCAGCAGCCGGGACCCCGCGGGGCCCCAGCATTTT
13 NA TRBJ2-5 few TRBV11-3 CASRPMGAETQYF TGTGCCAGCAGGCCCATGGGGGCGGAGACCCAGTACTTC
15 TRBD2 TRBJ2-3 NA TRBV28 CASSFWDRREGTQYF TGTGCCAGCAGCTTCTGGGACCGTAGGGAGGGTACGCAGTATTTT
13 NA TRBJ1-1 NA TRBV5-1 CASNYDANTEAFF TGCGCCAGTAACTACGACGCGAACACTGAAGCTTTCTTT
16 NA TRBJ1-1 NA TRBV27 CASSPGEGARNTEAFF TGTGCCAGCAGCCCGGGGGAAGGGGCCAGAAACACTGAAGCTTTCTTT
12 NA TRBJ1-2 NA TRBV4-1 CASSLDDYGYTF TGTGCCAGCAGCCTTGACGACTATGGCTACACCTTC
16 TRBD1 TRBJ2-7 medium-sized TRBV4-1 CASSQKQGADPYEQYF TGCGCCAGCAGCCAAAAACAGGGGGCGGATCCCTACGAGCAGTACTTC
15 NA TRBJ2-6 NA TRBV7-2 CASSFGGSGANVLTF TGTGCCAGCAGCTTCGGTGGCTCTGGGGCCAACGTCCTGACTTTC
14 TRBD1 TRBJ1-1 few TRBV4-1 CASSQDRGPTEAFF TGCGCCAGCAGCCAAGATAGGGGGCCCACTGAAGCTTTCTTT
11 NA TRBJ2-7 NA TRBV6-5 CASSSGREQYF TGTGCCAGCAGCTCGGGACGCGAGCAGTACTTC
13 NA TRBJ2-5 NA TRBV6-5 CASSYTAQETQYF TGTGCCAGCAGTTACACCGCACAAGAGACCCAGTACTTC
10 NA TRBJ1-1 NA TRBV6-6 CVLYNTEAFF TGTGTATTGTATAACACTGAAGCTTTCTTT
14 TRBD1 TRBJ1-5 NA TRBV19 CASSRQGYGQPQHF TGTGCCAGTAGTAGACAGGGGTACGGTCAGCCCCAGCATTTT
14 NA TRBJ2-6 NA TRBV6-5 CASSAASGANVLTF TGTGCCAGCAGTGCCGCATCGGGGGCCAACGTCCTGACTTTC
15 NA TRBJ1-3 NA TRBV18 CASSPEPTSGNTIYF TGTGCCAGCTCACCTGAGCCTACCTCTGGAAACACCATATATTTT
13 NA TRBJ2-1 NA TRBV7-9 CASSSPGTHEQFF TGTGCCAGCAGCTCCCCTGGGACTCATGAGCAGTTCTTC
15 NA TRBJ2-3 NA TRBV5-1 CASSLAGSTTDTQYF TGCGCCAGCAGCTTGGCGGGGAGTACCACAGATACGCAGTATTTT
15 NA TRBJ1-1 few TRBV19 CASSENRATNTEAFF TGTGCCAGTAGTGAGAACAGGGCCACGAACACTGAAGCTTTCTTT
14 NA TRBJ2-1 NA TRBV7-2 CASSLFAVPSEQFF TGTGCCAGCAGCTTATTTGCCGTTCCTTCGGAGCAGTTCTTC
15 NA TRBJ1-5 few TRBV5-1 CASRLDGGANQPQHF TGCGCCAGCAGGCTTGATGGCGGAGCTAATCAGCCCCAGCATTTT
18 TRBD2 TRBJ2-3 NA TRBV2 CASSDPGLAGGLTDTQYF TGTGCCAGCAGTGACCCGGGACTAGCGGGGGGCTTGACAGATACGCAGTATTTT
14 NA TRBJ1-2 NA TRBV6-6 CASSSGVTPYGYTF TGTGCCAGCAGTTCTGGGGTTACACCGTATGGCTACACCTTC
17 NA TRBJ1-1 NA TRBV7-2 CASSFRDRPLVGTEAFF TGTGCCAGCAGCTTCCGCGACAGGCCCCTCGTGGGCACTGAAGCTTTCTTT
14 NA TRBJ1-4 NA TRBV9 CASSPNWGNEKLFF TGTGCCAGCAGCCCTAACTGGGGGAATGAAAAACTGTTTTTT
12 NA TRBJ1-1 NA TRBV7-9 CASRGPGRFAFF TGTGCCAGCCGGGGGCCAGGGCGGTTTGCTTTCTTT
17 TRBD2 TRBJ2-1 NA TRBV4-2 CASSQDPAGAQRDEQFF TGTGCCAGCAGCCAAGATCCAGCGGGGGCCCAGCGGGATGAGCAGTTCTTC
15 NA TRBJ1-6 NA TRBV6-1 CASSFRPTYNSPLHF TGTGCCAGCAGTTTCCGACCAACCTATAATTCACCCCTCCACTTT
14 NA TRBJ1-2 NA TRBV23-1 CASHGREANYGYTF TGCGCCAGCCACGGAAGGGAGGCTAACTATGGCTACACCTTC
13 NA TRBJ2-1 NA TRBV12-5 CASGSHDRLEQFF TGTGCTAGTGGTTCCCATGACAGGCTTGAGCAGTTCTTC
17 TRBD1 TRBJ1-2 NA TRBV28 CASSPEPIYRGLYGYTF TGTGCCAGCAGTCCTGAACCTATATACAGGGGGCTATATGGCTACACCTTC
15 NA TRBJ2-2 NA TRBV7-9 CASSFSRGSSGELFF TGTGCCAGCAGCTTTTCCAGAGGAAGTTCCGGGGAGCTGTTTTTT
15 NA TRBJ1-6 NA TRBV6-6 CASSYEGGRNSPLHF TGTGCCAGCAGTTACGAAGGGGGTCGTAATTCACCCCTCCACTTT
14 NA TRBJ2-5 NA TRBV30 CAWSVQVAEGTQYF TGTGCCTGGAGTGTACAAGTTGCCGAGGGGACCCAGTACTTC
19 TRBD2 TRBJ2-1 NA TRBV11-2 CASTRSPYTSGASRGEQFF TGTGCCAGCACCCGAAGCCCTTATACTAGCGGGGCCTCGCGGGGGGAGCAGTTCTTC
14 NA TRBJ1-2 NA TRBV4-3 CASSPQMGGNGYTF TGCGCCAGCAGCCCCCAGATGGGCGGTAATGGCTACACCTTC
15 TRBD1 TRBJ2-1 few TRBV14 CASSRQGPMGNEQFF TGTGCCAGCAGCCGACAGGGGCCCATGGGCAATGAGCAGTTCTTC
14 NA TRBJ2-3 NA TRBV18 CASSPTNTGDTQYF TGTGCCAGCTCACCCACGAATACGGGAGATACGCAGTATTTT